These 7 T cell receptor beta chains were all obtained from the same sample, sequenced in a study of blood T cell repertoires in COVID-19. Method: immunoSEQ multiplex PCR; TCRdb's copy keeps in-frame clones and lacks some. The sample records roughly 100,000 clones, roughly 82% being singletons. The sequencing sample was made of peripheral blood. All receptors derive from a man older than 75 with acute or convalescent COVID-19.

The rearrangement links TRBV11-2 to TRBJ2-1; possible D gene TRBD2, 7 bases. Between the trimmed V and J ends, which lost 5 bases and 8 bases, there was a span of 28 bases. The CDR3 is 18 amino acids. Germline V gene data show CDR1 as SGHAT and CDR2 as FQNNGV. The CDR3 nucleotides read TGTGCCAGCAGCCCCATCTTGAGGGGGAGGGGGGTTGCCTATGAGCAGTTCTTC. This gives the protein CASSPILRGRGVAYEQFF.

The sample holds a few counts of this clone. V is TRBV18 and J is TRBJ1-5, with TRBD1 matching 11 bases. In germline, CDR1 is KGHSH, CDR2 LQKENI. The CDR3 is 15 residues long. The trim removed 5 bases at V and 0 bases at J, leaving 0 bases unmatched. The CDR3 protein is CASSGQGASNQPQHF. DNA for the CDR3: TGTGCCAGCTCAGGACAGGGGGCTAGCAATCAGCCCCAGCATTTT. Combining the CDR3 with reference TRBV18 and TRBJ1-5 gives the whole variable domain NAGVMQNPRHLVRRRGQEARLRCSPMKGHSHVYWYRQLPEEGLKFMVYLQKENIIDESGMPKERFSAEFPKEGPSILRIQQVVRGDSAAYFCASSGQGASNQPQHFGDGTRLSIL.

This clone was seen only once. This chain joins TRBV6-5 and TRBJ2-1; 8 bases are shared with TRBD2. Germline trimming cut 9 bases from V and 7 bases from J; bases unmatched to any gene: 8. This CDR3 is 13 amino acids long. The germline V gene encodes CDR1 MNHEY and CDR2 SVGAGI. CDR3 nucleotides: TGTGCCAGTTGTGACGGGGGGGGGAATGAGCAGTTCTTC. Protein sequence: CASCDGGGNEQFF.

The chain couples TRBV7-8 to TRBJ2-7; D perhaps matches TRBD2 (6 bases). Germline V gene lookup returns CDR1 SGHVS and CDR2 FQNEAQ. V lost 5 bases to trimming and J lost 5 bases, with 16 bases between them. CDR3 length: 14 amino acids. CDR3 amino acids: CASSHSGLFHEQYF. In nucleotides, the CDR3 is TGTGCCAGCAGCCACTCGGGACTTTTCCACGAGCAGTACTTC.

J is TRBJ2-7 and V is TRBV28; 11 nucleotides match TRBD2. The ends lost 5 bases at V and 4 bases at J; junction bases unmatched: 7. CDR1 MDHEN and CDR2 SYDVKM come from the germline V gene. The CDR3 is made up of 15 amino acids. This CDR3 is CASSRAGTSGYEQYF. The CDR3 DNA follows: TGTGCCAGCAGTCGTGCCGGGACTAGCGGTTACGAGCAGTACTTC. The full variable domain, with the rest looked up from reference TRBV28 and TRBJ2-7, is DVKVTQSSRYLVKRTGEKVFLECVQDMDHENMFWYRQDPGLGLRLIYFSYDVKMKEKGDIPEGYSVSREKKERFSLILESASTNQTSMYLCASSRAGTSGYEQYFGPGTRLTVT.

V usage is TRBV6-6 and J usage is TRBJ2-3, with 9 positions matching TRBD1. The J segment lost 5 bases and the V segment lost 11 bases, leaving 8 bases of the junction unmatched. This CDR3 has 13 amino acids. Germline lookup yields CDR1 MNHNY and CDR2 SVGAGI (reference sequence). The CDR3 nucleotides are TGTGCCGTCCGGACAGGGGTGAGAGATACGCAGTATTTT. Its protein product is CAVRTGVRDTQYF.

The chain employs TRBV5-4 and TRBJ1-5, with D maybe TRBD1 (6 bases). V lost 3 bases, J lost 1 base, and 11 bases lay in between. CDR1 is SGHNT and CDR2 is YYREEE in the germline V gene (reference sequence). This CDR3 contains 15 residues. CDR3 region: CASSYSGESNQPQHF. The CDR3, as DNA: TGTGCCAGCAGCTATTCAGGGGAAAGCAATCAGCCCCAGCATTTT.